A single sample gave rise to the 27 T cell receptor beta chains below, sequenced in a study of T cells in Graves' hyperthyroidism and ophthalmopathy. From RNA transcripts, TCR beta CDR3 regions were amplified. Primed by the HTBI set, a first-round RT-PCR was run on the TCR CDR3. MiXCR, applied by TCRdb to the multiplex PCR reads, yields one record per CDR3 protein. The sample has hundreds of thousands of distinct CDR3 sequences, around 21% seen once. Sequenced sample: blood. These receptor sequences come from a man between 25 and 39 years old with Graves' ophthalmopathy.

The CDR3, as DNA: TGTGCCAGCAGCATGACAGGGGAATCACCCCTCCACTTT. It encodes CASSMTGESPLHF. The chain links TRBV11-2 to TRBJ1-6; 8 positions agree with TRBD1. Trimming at V came to 5 bases and at J to 10 bases, leaving 4 bases not matched to a gene. Germline V gene sequence: CDR1 SGHAT, CDR2 FQNNGV. This CDR3 region has 13 residues.

This clonotype was seen more than once but under ten times. As DNA, the CDR3 is TGCAGTGGTCGGGCGGGCGGGAGCTCCTACAATGAGCAGTTCTTC. It codes for CSGRAGGSSYNEQFF. The chain joins TRBV20-1 to TRBJ2-1; 7 bases line up with TRBD2. V lost 7 bases, J lost 0 bases, and 9 bases stayed unmatched. This CDR3 is 15 amino acids long. Germline values: CDR1 DFQATT, CDR2 SNEGSKA (reference sequence).

The gene calls are TRBV5-8 and TRBJ2-1; D gene uncertain. Germline loops: CDR1 SGHTS, CDR2 YDEGEE. The CDR3 length is 13 residues. Deletions cut 3 bases from V and 3 bases from J, with 7 bases between. For the CDR3, the DNA is TGTGCCAGCAGCTACGCAGGCTACAATGAGCAGTTCTTC. Protein: CASSYAGYNEQFF.

J is TRBJ2-1 and V is TRBV9; 7 bases are a match to TRBD1. This CDR3 region has 15 residues. Trimming removed 3 bases from V and 3 bases from J; junction bases left unmatched: 6. In germline, CDR1 is SGDLS, CDR2 YYNGEE. CDR3 sequence: CASSARDSLYNEQFF. CDR3 bases: TGTGCCAGCAGCGCCCGGGACAGCCTCTACAATGAGCAGTTCTTC.

The gene calls are TRBV2 and TRBJ2-7, with TRBD2 identical over 7 bases. Germline assignment: CDR1 SNHLY and CDR2 FYNNEI. The length of the CDR3 is 15 residues. J gave up 2 bases and V 3 bases, and 7 bases lay outside the gene matches. The CDR3 DNA reads TGTGCCAGCAGTGACCCTCCAGCGGGACCCTACGAGCAGTACTTC. This sequence encodes CASSDPPAGPYEQYF.

This clonotype has a handful of counts. The V call is TRBV29-1, the J call TRBJ1-6; 7 nucleotides match TRBD1. This CDR3 has 14 residues. Per the germline V gene, CDR1 is SQVTM and CDR2 is ANQGSEA. The ends lost 7 bases at V and 0 bases at J; junction bases unmatched: 3. The DNA of the CDR3 is TGCAGCGCTCGGACAGGCTCCTATAATTCACCCCTCCACTTT. Its translation: CSARTGSYNSPLHF.

This chain uses TRBV7-9 with TRBJ2-1; 9 nucleotides line up with TRBD2. This CDR3 spans 15 amino acids. Looked up from germline, CDR1 is SEHNR and CDR2 is FQNEAQ (reference sequence). V lost 7 bases, J lost 4 bases, and 8 bases stayed unmatched. The CDR3 nucleotides read TGTGCCAGCATCTCTAGCGGGATGAATTACAATGAGCAGTTCTTC. It encodes CASISSGMNYNEQFF.

Ten or more counts support this clonotype. CDR3 amino acids: CSARRWTSGNEQFF. CDR3 in DNA: TGCAGCGCCCGACGGTGGACTAGCGGGAATGAGCAGTTCTTC. The chain couples TRBV29-1 to TRBJ2-1, with 11 nucleotides matching TRBD2. This CDR3 comprises 14 residues. The V gene end was trimmed by 7 bases and the J gene end by 7 bases; junction bases not matched to a gene: 9. Germline-derived CDR1 and CDR2 are SQVTM and ANQGSEA.

This sequence joins TRBV6-2 or TRBV6-3 and TRBJ2-3; a weak D match, TRBD2 (7 bases). The CDR3 contains 15 residues. V lost 5 bases, J lost 4 bases, and 16 bases lay in between. Germline CDR1 reads MNHEY; CDR2 reads SVGEGT. CDR3 region: CASSQGGGRADTQYF. Written as DNA, the CDR3 is TGTGCCAGCAGTCAGGGCGGGGGCCGAGCAGATACGCAGTATTTT.

J is TRBJ2-1 and V is TRBV6-5, with 8 nucleotides matching TRBD2. Germline assignment: CDR1 MNHEY and CDR2 SVGAGI. J was trimmed by 9 bases and V by 2 bases; bases with no gene match: 3. CDR3 size: 13 residues. The CDR3 here is CASSYGLAVEQFF. The CDR3 coding sequence is TGTGCCAGCAGTTACGGACTAGCTGTTGAGCAGTTCTTC.

The chain carries TRBV7-9 and TRBJ2-5; 9 nucleotides match TRBD2. The CDR3 totals 15 residues. Germline CDR1 is SEHNR and CDR2 is FQNEAQ (reference sequence). V lost 5 bases to trimming and J lost 10 bases; unmatched junction nucleotides: 14. The CDR3 sequence is CASSPGLANTVDQYF. CDR3 nucleotides: TGTGCCAGCAGCCCTGGACTAGCGAACACAGTGGACCAGTACTTC.

A few counts support this clonotype. The chain combines TRBV11-2 with TRBJ2-5, with 8 bases aligning to TRBD1. The V gene's germline CDR1 is SGHAT and CDR2 FQNNGV. J lost 2 bases, V lost 5 bases, and 16 bases had no gene match. The CDR3 extends over 18 amino acids. This CDR3 is CASSRFAPGQAKQETQYF. In nucleotides, the CDR3 is TGTGCCAGCAGCCGGTTCGCGCCGGGACAGGCGAAACAAGAGACCCAGTACTTC.

Remarks on this clonotype: A much larger clonotype is one base distant, so this may be a read error. This chain links TRBV20-1 with TRBJ2-7; 7 bases line up with TRBD2. From germline, CDR1 is DFQATT and CDR2 SNEGSKA (reference sequence). V lost 5 bases and J lost 4; bases outside the gene matches: 11. This CDR3 contains 14 residues. The CDR3 is CSAADLAGGYEQYF. As DNA, the CDR3 is TGCAGTGCTGCCGACTTAGCGGGCGGGTACGAGCAGTACTTC.

The CDR3 sequence is CASSPGGGSYNSPLHF. In DNA, the CDR3 is TGTGCCAGCAGTCCCGGGGGGGGAAGCTATAATTCACCCCTCCACTTT. V is TRBV28 and J is TRBJ1-6; the D gene is possibly TRBD1 (5 bases). Trimming left V 5 bases short and J 3 bases short, with 14 bases between. The length of the CDR3 is 16 residues. From germline, CDR1 is MDHEN and CDR2 SYDVKM.

This clonotype has a handful of counts. The chain uses TRBV28 and TRBJ2-5; 7 nucleotides match TRBD1. Germline CDR1 reads MDHEN; CDR2 reads SYDVKM. The CDR3 totals 15 residues. V dropped 6 bases and J dropped 4; count of bases not matched to a gene: 11. The CDR3 loop reads CASSLMVGGAETQYF. CDR3 DNA sequence: TGTGCCAGCAGCCTTATGGTAGGGGGCGCAGAGACCCAGTACTTC.

The chain couples TRBV20-1 to TRBJ2-5; perhaps D is TRBD1 or TRBD2 (5 bases each). CDR1 and CDR2 (germline): DFQATT, SNEGSKA (reference sequence). V dropped 5 bases and J dropped 4 bases, with 17 bases sitting between them. This CDR3 region has 14 residues. The CDR3 DNA reads TGCAGTGCTGACGCCGGGACCAGCAGAGAGACCCAGTACTTC. Encoded protein: CSADAGTSRETQYF.

On this clonotype itself: A read error may account for a junction end that differs from germline. The gene calls are TRBV28 and TRBJ2-2, with D hard to call. The CDR3 totals 14 residues. Germline lookup yields CDR1 MDHEN and CDR2 SYDVKM. Written as DNA, the CDR3 is TGTGCCTGCAGTTTTCCAGCAAGGACCGGGGAGCTGTTTTTT. Its translation: CACSFPARTGELFF.

This clonotype showed up just a few times. This chain links TRBV5-1 with TRBJ2-7; 10 nucleotides align to TRBD1. The length of the CDR3 is 17 residues. The junction had 14 bases not matched to a gene; V was cut back by 4 bases and J by 4 bases. The germline V gene has CDR1 SGHRS and CDR2 YFSETQ. The CDR3: CASSPMPGTGVPYEQYF. CDR3 nucleotide sequence: TGCGCCAGCAGCCCCATGCCAGGGACAGGGGTCCCGTACGAGCAGTACTTC.

CDR3 region: CSARGWQNTEAFF. As DNA, the CDR3 is TGCAGTGCTAGAGGGTGGCAGAACACTGAAGCTTTCTTT. The V call is TRBV20-1, the J call TRBJ1-1; D call uncertain. Per the germline V gene, CDR1 is DFQATT and CDR2 is SNEGSKA (reference sequence). The CDR3 loop spans 13 amino acids. With 1 base removed from V and 1 base from J, the gap between germline ends came to 7 bases.

This clonotype has ten or more counts. The chain is built from TRBV6-1 and TRBJ1-5; D call uncertain. Germline-derived CDR1 and CDR2 are MNHNS and SASEGT. The CDR3 has 15 residues. V lost 5 bases to trimming and J lost 0 bases, with 11 bases between them. The CDR3 reads CASSYSAYSNQPQHF. CDR3 coding DNA: TGTGCCAGCAGTTACAGCGCTTATAGCAATCAGCCCCAGCATTTT.

This clonotype appeared a few times. CDR3: CATRQGANEKLFF. DNA for the CDR3: TGTGCCACTCGACAGGGTGCTAATGAAAAACTGTTTTTT. The chain carries TRBV27 and TRBJ1-4; 7 bases map to TRBD1. The CDR3 totals 13 residues. Germline loops: CDR1 MNHEY, CDR2 SMNVEV (reference sequence). The V and J ends lost 10 bases and 3 bases, in that order; junction bases with no gene match: 5.

The sample holds a few counts of this clonotype. This chain joins TRBV24-1 and TRBJ2-7; TRBD1 agrees at 11 bases. The V and J ends lost 4 bases and 2 bases, in that order; junction bases with no gene match: 3. CDR1 is KGHDR and CDR2 is SFDVKD in the germline V gene. The CDR3 loop spans 15 amino acids. Written as DNA, the CDR3 is TGTGCCACCAGTGACCCGGGACAGGGGGCCTACGAGCAGTACTTC. Its protein is CATSDPGQGAYEQYF.

The chain has TRBV20-1 and TRBJ2-7; 7 nucleotides match TRBD2. From germline, CDR1 is DFQATT and CDR2 SNEGSKA (reference sequence). J gave up 7 bases and V 5 bases, and 8 bases lay outside the gene matches. The CDR3 covers 12 residues. CDR3 residues: CSAGEGLYEQYF. Written as DNA, the CDR3 is TGCAGTGCTGGGGAGGGCCTATATGAGCAGTACTTC.

The CDR3 nucleotides read TGTGCCAGCAGCTTAGCAGGGGGTGGCAACAATGAGCAGTTCTTC. Translating gives CASSLAGGGNNEQFF. The genes are TRBV7-2 and TRBJ2-1, with D possibly being TRBD1 (6 bases). Trimming cost V 0 bases and J 5 bases, with 11 bases left between them. Germline CDR1 and CDR2: SGHTA and FQGNSA. CDR3 length: 15 amino acids. The full variable domain, rest sourced from reference TRBV7-2 and TRBJ2-1, is GAGVSQSPSNKVTEKGKDVELRCDPISGHTALYWYRQSLGQGLEFLIYFQGNSAPDKSGLPSDRFSAERTGGSVSTLTIQRTQQEDSAVYLCASSLAGGGNNEQFFGPGTRLTVL.

This chain links TRBV10-3 with TRBJ2-5; tentatively, D is TRBD2 (5 bases). Looked up from germline, CDR1 is ENHRY and CDR2 is SYGVKD. The CDR3 spans 13 residues. V was clipped by 2 bases and J by 3 bases, with 7 bases between them. The CDR3 spells CAISERGKETQYF. The CDR3 DNA reads TGTGCCATCAGTGAGCGAGGGAAAGAGACCCAGTACTTC.

This clonotype showed up many times. The rearrangement links TRBV28 to TRBJ1-1; D possibly corresponds to TRBD1 (6 bases). The CDR3 runs 14 residues. V shed 5 bases and J shed 1 base, with 11 bases lying between them. The germline gives CDR1 MDHEN, CDR2 SYDVKM. The CDR3 spells CASSDSTGNTEAFF. In DNA, the CDR3 is TGTGCCAGCAGTGATTCGACAGGGAACACTGAAGCTTTCTTT.

This chain joins TRBV9 and TRBJ1-6, with TRBD1 matching 9 bases. V was pared by 2 bases and J by 7 bases, with 1 base of the junction left unmatched. CDR3 length: 14 residues. Germline CDR1 and CDR2: SGDLS and YYNGEE. The CDR3 DNA reads as TGTGCCAGCAGCGTTGACAGGGGGAATTCACCCCTCCACTTT. Amino acids: CASSVDRGNSPLHF.